Listed here is a single T cell receptor beta chain. The antigen is not known. This entry comes from a study of cytomegalovirus exposure and HLA in healthy donors. Across the whole study: Findings of an earlier analysis included 110 million or so unique TCR beta sequences from roughly 200 million T cells.

While unrecorded immune exposures were likely, the donors were nominally healthy when sampled. 60 Vbeta and 13 Jbeta primers were used in PCR. Libraries were prepared by immunoSEQ multiplex PCR; TCRdb keeps only in-frame clonotypes and omits some of them. The data hold approximately 140,000 clones, with about 76% observed a single time. Whole-study findings and limits: In a later analysis, most CMV-associated TCR beta chains appeared HLA-restricted. In a later analysis, fewer than 20,000 TCR beta sequences were associated with HLA alleles at 0.05 false discovery rate.

Germline CDR1 MRHNA, CDR2 SNTAGT. Trimming removed 4 bases from V and 2 bases from J, with 7 bases in between. CDR3 size: 13 residues. What was sequenced was PBMCs. The clonotype originates from a human donor in good health. This chain connects TRBV6-4 to TRBJ2-3; D is unresolved. CDR3 protein: CASSASNTDTQYF. The DNA for the CDR3 is TGTGCCAGCAGTGCGTCTAACACAGATACGCAGTATTTT.